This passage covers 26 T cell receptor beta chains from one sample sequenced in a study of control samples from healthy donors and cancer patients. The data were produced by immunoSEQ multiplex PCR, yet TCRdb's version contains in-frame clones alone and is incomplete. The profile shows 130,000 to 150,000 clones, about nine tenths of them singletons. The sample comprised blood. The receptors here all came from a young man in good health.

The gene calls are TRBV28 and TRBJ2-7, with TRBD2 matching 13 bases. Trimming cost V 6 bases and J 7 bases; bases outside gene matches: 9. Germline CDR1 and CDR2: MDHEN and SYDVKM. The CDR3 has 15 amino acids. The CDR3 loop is CASSRTSGRAGEQYF. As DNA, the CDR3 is TGTGCCAGCAGCAGGACTAGCGGGAGAGCTGGAGAGCAGTACTTC.

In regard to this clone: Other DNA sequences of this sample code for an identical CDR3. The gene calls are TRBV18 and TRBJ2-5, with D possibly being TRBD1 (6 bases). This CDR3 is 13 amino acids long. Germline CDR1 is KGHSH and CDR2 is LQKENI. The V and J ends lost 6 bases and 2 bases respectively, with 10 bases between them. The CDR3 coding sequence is TGTGCCAGCTCCTCCGACAGGCAAGAGACCCAGTACTTC. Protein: CASSSDRQETQYF.

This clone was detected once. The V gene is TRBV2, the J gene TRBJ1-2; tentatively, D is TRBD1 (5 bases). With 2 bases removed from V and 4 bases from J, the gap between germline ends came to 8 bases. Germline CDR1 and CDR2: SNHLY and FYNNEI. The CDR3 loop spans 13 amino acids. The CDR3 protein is CASSESGSYGYTF. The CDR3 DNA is TGTGCCAGCAGTGAATCAGGGTCCTATGGCTACACCTTC.

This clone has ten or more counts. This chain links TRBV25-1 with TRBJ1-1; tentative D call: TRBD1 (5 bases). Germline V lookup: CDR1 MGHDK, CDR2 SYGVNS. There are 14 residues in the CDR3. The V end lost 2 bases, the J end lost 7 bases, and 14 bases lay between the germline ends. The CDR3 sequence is CASSEPGTSDEAFF. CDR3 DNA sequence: TGTGCCAGCAGTGAACCAGGGACTTCTGATGAAGCTTTCTTT. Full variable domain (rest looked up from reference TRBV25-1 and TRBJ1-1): EADIYQTPRYLVIGTGKKITLECSQTMGHDKMYWYQQDPGMELHLIHYSYGVNSTEKGDLSSESTVSRIRTEHFPLTLESARPSHTSQYLCASSEPGTSDEAFFGQGTRLTVV.

CDR3 protein: CASSSDRAKGANVLTF. CDR3 coding DNA: TGTGCCAGCAGCTCTGACAGGGCGAAAGGGGCCAACGTCCTGACTTTC. The gene calls are TRBV7-6 and TRBJ2-6; 7 bases fit TRBD1. The CDR3 totals 16 residues. With V trimmed by 4 bases and J by 4 bases, 7 bases remained unmatched. Looked up from germline, CDR1 is SGHVS and CDR2 is FNYEAQ.

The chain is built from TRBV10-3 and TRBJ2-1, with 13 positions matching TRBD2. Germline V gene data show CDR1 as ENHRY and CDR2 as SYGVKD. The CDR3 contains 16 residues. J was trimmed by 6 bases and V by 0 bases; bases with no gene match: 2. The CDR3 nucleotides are TGTGCCATCAGTGAGTCGACTAGCGGGAGGTCCAATGAGCAGTTCTTC. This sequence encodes CAISESTSGRSNEQFF.

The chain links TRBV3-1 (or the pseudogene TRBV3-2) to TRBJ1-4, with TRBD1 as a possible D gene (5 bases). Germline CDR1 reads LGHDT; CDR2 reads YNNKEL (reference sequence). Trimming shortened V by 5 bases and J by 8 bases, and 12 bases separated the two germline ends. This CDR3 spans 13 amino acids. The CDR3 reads CASSGRGTEKLFF. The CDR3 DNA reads TGTGCCAGCAGCGGAAGGGGCACAGAAAAACTGTTTTTT.

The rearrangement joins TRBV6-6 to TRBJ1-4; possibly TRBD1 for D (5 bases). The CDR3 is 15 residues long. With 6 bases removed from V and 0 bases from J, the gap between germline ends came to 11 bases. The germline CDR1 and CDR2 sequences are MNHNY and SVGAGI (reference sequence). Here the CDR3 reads CASRRTTATNEKLFF. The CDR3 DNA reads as TGTGCCAGCAGACGCACGACAGCAACTAATGAAAAACTGTTTTTT.

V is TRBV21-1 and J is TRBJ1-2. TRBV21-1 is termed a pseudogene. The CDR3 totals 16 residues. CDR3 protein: CASPPGTHKGNYGYTF. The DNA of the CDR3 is TGTGCCAGCCCTCCCGGGACCCACAAGGGGAACTATGGCTACACCTTC.

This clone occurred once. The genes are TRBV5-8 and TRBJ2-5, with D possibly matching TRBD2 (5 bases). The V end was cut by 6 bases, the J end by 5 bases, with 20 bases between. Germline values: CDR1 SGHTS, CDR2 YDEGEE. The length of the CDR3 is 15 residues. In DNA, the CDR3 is TGTGCCAGCACCTCATTACCCGGAACGGGGGAGACCCAGTACTTC. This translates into CASTSLPGTGETQYF. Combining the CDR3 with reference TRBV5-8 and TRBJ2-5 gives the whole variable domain EAGVTQSPTHLIKTRGQQATLRCSPISGHTSVYWYQQALGLGLQFLLWYDEGEERNRGNFPPRFSGRQFPNYSSELNVNALELEDSALYLCASTSLPGTGETQYFGPGTRLLVL.

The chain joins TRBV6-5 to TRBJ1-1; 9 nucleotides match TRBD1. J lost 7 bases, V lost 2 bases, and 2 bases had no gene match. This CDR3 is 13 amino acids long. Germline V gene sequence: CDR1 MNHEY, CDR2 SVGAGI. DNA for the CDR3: TGTGCCAGCAGTTACACGGACAGGGGTGAAGCTTTCTTT. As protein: CASSYTDRGEAFF.

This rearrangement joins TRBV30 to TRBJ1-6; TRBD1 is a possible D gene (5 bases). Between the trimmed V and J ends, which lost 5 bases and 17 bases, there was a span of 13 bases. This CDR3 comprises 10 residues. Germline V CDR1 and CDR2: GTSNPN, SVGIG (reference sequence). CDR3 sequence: CAWQGALVHF. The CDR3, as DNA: TGTGCCTGGCAGGGAGCACTCGTCCACTTT.

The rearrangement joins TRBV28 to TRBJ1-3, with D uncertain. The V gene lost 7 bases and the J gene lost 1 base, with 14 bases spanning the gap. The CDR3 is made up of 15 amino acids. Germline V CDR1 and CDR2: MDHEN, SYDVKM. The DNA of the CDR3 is TGTGCCAGCATCAAAGCGGGGTTTTCTGGAAACACCATATATTTT. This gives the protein CASIKAGFSGNTIYF.

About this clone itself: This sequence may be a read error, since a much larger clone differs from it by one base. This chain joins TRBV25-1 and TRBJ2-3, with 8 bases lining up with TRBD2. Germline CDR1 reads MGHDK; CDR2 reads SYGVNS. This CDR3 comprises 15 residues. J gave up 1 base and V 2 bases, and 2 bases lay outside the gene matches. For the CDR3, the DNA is TGTGCCAGCAGTGAAGTACTAGCGGGCACAGATACGCAGTATTTT. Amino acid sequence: CASSEVLAGTDTQYF.

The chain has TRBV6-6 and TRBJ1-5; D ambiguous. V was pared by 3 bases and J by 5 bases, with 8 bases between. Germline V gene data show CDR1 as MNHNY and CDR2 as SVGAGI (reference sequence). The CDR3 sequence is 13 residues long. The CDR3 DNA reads TGTGCCAGCAGTTATTCAGGTGATCAGCCCCAGCATTTT. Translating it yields CASSYSGDQPQHF.

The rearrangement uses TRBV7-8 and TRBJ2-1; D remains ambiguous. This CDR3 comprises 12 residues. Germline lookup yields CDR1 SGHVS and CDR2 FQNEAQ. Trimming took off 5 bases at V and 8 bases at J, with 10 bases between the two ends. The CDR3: CASSLTWDEQFF. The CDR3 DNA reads TGTGCCAGCAGCCTAACGTGGGATGAGCAGTTCTTC.

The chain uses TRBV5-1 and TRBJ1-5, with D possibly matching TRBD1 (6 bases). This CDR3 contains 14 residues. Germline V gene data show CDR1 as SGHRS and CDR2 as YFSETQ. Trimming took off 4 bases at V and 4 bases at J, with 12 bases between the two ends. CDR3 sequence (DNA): TGCGCCAGCAGCCCAGGGGTGGGTAATCAGCCCCAGCATTTT. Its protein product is CASSPGVGNQPQHF.

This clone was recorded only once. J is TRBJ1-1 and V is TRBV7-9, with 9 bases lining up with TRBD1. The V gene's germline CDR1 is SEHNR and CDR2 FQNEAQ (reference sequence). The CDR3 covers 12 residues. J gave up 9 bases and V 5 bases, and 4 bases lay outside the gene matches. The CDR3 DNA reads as TGTGCCAGCAGCGAACAGGGGGCAAAAGCTTTCTTT. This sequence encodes CASSEQGAKAFF.

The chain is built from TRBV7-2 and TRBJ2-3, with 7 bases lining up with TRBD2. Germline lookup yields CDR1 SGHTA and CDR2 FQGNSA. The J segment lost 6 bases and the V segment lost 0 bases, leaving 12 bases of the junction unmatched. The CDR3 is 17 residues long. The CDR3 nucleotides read TGTGCCAGCAGCTTAGCGGGGGGGGTCCTAACGACGGATACGCAGTATTTT. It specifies CASSLAGGVLTTDTQYF. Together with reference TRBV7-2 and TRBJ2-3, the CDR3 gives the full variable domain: GAGVSQSPSNKVTEKGKDVELRCDPISGHTALYWYRQSLGQGLEFLIYFQGNSAPDKSGLPSDRFSAERTGGSVSTLTIQRTQQEDSAVYLCASSLAGGVLTTDTQYFGPGTRLTVL.

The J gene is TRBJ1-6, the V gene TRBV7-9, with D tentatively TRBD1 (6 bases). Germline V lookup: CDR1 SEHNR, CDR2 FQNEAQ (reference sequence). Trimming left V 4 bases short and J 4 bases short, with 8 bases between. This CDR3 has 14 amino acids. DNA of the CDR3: TGTGCCAGCAGCTCAGGACAGTATAATTCACCCCTCCACTTT. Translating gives CASSSGQYNSPLHF.

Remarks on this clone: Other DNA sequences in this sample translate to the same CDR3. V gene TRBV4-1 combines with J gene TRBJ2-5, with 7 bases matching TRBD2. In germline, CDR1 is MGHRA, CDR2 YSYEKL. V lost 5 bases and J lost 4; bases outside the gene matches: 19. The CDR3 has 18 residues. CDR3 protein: CASSSRTSGRASGETQYF. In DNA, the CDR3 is TGCGCCAGCAGCTCGAGGACTAGTGGGAGGGCCTCGGGAGAGACCCAGTACTTC.

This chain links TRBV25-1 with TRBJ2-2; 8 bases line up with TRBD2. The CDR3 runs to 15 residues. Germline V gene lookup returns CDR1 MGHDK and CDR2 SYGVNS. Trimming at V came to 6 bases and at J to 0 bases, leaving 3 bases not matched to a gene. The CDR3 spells CASSEGLANTGELFF. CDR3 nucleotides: TGTGCCAGCAGCGAGGGACTAGCGAACACCGGGGAGCTGTTTTTT.

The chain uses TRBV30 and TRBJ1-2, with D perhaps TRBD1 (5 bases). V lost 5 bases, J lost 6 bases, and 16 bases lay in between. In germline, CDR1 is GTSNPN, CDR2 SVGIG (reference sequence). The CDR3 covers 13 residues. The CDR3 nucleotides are TGTGCCTGGTCAGGGTTTTATTTCGATGGCTACACCTTC. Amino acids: CAWSGFYFDGYTF.

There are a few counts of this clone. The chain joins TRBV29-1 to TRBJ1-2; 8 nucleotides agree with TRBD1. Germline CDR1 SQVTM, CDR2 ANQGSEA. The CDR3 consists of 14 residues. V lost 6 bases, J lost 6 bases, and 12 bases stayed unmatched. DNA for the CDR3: TGCAGCGTGATGTCGGACAGGGAGAGGCATGGCTACACCTTC. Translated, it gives CSVMSDRERHGYTF.

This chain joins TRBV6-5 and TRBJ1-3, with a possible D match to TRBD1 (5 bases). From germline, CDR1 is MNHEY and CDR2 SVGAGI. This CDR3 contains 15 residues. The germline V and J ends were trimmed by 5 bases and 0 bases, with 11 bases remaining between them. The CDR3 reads CASSPGRLSGNTIYF. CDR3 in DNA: TGTGCCAGCAGTCCGGGACGGCTCTCTGGAAACACCATATATTTT.

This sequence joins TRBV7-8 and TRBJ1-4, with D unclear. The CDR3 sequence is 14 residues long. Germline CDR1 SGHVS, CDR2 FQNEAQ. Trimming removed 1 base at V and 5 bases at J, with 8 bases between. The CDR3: CASSLVPRNEKLFF. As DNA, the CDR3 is TGTGCCAGCAGCTTAGTGCCCCGGAATGAAAAACTGTTTTTT.